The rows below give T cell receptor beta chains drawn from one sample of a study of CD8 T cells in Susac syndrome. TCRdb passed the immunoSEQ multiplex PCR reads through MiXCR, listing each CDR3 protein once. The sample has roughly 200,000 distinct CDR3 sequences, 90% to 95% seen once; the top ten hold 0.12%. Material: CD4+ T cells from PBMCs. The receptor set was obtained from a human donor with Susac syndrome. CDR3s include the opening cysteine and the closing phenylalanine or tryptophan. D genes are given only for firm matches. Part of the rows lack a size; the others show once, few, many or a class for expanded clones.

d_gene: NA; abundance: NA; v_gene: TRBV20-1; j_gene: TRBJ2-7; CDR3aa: CSASPGTGGYEQYF; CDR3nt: TGCAGTGCTAGCCCCGGGACGGGTGGCTACGAGCAGTACTTC
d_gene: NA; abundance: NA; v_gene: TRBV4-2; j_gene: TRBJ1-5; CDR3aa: CASSQDFAGVMSPQHF; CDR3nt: TGTGCCAGCAGCCAAGATTTTGCCGGAGTCATGTCGCCCCAGCATTTT
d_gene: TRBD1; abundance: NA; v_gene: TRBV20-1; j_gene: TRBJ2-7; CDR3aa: CSAEDRGRSYEQYF; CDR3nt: TGCAGTGCAGAAGACAGGGGCCGATCCTACGAGCAGTACTTC
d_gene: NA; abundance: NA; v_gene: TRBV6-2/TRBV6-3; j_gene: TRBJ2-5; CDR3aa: CASSYSRETQYF; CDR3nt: TGTGCCAGCAGTTACTCCAGGGAGACCCAGTACTTC
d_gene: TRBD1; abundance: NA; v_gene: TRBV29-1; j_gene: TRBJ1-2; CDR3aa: CSVAGTGAANGYTF; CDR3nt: TGCAGCGTCGCCGGGACAGGGGCGGCGAATGGCTACACCTTC
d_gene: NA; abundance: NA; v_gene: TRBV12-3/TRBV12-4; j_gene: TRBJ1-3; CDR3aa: CASGLGGGNTIYF; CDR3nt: TGTGCCAGCGGGTTGGGGGGAGGAAACACCATATATTTT
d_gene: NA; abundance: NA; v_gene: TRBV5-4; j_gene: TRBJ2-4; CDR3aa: CASSLAEGADIQYF; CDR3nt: TGTGCCAGCAGCTTGGCGGAGGGGGCGGACATTCAGTACTTC
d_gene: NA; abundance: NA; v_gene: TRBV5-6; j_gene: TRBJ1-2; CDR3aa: CASSFNYGYTF; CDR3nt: TGTGCCAGCAGCTTTAACTATGGCTACACCTTC
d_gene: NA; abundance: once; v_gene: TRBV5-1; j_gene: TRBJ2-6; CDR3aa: CASSPDLNSGANVLTF; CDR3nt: TGCGCCAGCAGCCCTGACCTCAATTCTGGGGCCAACGTCCTGACTTTC
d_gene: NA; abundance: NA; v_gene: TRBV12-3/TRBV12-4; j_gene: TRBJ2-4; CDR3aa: CASSWWGLSRIQYF; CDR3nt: TGTGCCAGCAGTTGGTGGGGTCTCTCGCGCATTCAGTACTTC
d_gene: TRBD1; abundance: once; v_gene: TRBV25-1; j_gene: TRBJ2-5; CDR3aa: CASSEGTGGWETQYF; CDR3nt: TGTGCCAGCAGTGAAGGGACAGGGGGTTGGGAGACCCAGTACTTC
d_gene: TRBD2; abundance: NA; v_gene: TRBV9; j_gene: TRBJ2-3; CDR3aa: CASSATSGERTDTQYF; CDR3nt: TGTGCCAGCAGCGCGACTAGCGGGGAACGCACAGATACGCAGTATTTT
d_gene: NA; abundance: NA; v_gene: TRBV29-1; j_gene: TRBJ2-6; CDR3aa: CSVGGRPGDGANVLTF; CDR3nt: TGCAGCGTGGGGGGGCGGCCGGGGGATGGGGCCAACGTCCTGACTTTC
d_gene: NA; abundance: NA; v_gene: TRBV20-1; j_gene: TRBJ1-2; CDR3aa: CSASGGTGYGYTF; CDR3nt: TGCAGTGCTTCCGGGGGTACTGGCTATGGCTACACCTTC
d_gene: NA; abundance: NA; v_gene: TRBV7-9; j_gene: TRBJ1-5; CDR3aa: CASSPWGDQPQHF; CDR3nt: TGTGCCAGCAGCCCTTGGGGTGATCAGCCCCAGCATTTT
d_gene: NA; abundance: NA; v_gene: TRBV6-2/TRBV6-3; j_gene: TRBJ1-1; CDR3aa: CASSYSGAGGAFF; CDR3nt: TGTGCCAGCAGTTACTCAGGGGCAGGCGGAGCTTTCTTT
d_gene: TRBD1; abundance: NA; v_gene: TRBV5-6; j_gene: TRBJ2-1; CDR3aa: CASSFLQGLRYNEQFF; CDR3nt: TGTGCCAGCAGCTTTCTACAGGGGTTACGCTACAATGAGCAGTTCTTC
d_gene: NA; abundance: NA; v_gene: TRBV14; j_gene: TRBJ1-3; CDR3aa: CARGHPGNTIYF; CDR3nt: TGTGCCAGGGGACATCCTGGAAACACCATATATTTT
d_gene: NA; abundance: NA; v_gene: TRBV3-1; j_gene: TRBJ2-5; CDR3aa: CASSHDRGSRGETQYF; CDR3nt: TGTGCCAGCAGCCACGATAGGGGTTCCAGGGGAGAGACCCAGTACTTC
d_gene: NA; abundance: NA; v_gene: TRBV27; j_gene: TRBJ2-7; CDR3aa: CASRTRDTPYEQYF; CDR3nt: TGTGCCAGCCGCACAAGAGACACTCCCTACGAGCAGTACTTC
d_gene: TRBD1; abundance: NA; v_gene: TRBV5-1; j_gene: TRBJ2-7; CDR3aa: CASSLTGGDYEQYF; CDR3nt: TGCGCCAGCAGCTTGACAGGGGGCGACTACGAGCAGTACTTC
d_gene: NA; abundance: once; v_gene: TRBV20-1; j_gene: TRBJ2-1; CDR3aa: CSAREWGGRYNEQFF; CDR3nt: TGCAGTGCTAGAGAGTGGGGGGGGCGGTACAATGAGCAGTTCTTC
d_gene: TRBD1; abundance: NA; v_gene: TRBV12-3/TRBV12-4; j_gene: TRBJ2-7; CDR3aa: CASSRTSGGEQYF; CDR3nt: TGTGCCAGCAGTCGAACTTCAGGGGGCGAGCAGTACTTC
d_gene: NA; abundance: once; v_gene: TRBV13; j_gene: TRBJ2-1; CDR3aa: CASSLPGNFNEQFF; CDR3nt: TGTGCCAGCAGCTTGCCGGGAAATTTCAATGAGCAGTTCTTC
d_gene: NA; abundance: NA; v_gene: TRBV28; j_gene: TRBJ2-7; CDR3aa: CASSGQGLTYEQYF; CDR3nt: TGTGCCAGCAGCGGACAGGGACTAACCTACGAGCAGTACTTC
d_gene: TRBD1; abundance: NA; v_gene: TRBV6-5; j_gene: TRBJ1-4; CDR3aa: CASSYSPGQGSEKLFF; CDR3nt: TGTGCCAGCAGTTACTCCCCGGGACAGGGGAGTGAAAAACTGTTTTTT